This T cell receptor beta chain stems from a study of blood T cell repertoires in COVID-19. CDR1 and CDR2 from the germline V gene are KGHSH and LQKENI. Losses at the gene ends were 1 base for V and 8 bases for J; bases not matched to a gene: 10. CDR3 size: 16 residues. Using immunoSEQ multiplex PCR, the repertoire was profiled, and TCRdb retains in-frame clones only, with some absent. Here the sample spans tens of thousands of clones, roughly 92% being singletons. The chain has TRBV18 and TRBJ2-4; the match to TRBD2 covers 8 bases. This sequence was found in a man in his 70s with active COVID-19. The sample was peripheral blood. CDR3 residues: CASSPLGRGGMDIQYF. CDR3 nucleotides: TGTGCCAGCTCACCACTGGGACGGGGGGGTATGGACATTCAGTACTTC.